This TCR beta chain came from a study of blood T cell repertoires in COVID-19 (TCRdb year 2020). Study-wide context: Samples from collaborators originated in the United States, Italy and Spain and spanned both the acute and convalescent phases of COVID-19. The material from the prospective study consisted of cDNA or gDNA derived from T cells, B-cell-depleted T cells, or PBMCs. Deeply sampled blood TCRbeta repertoires from subjects exposed to, actively infected with, or recovered from COVID-19 were included in the dataset. The repertoires were released in a freely available public database intended as a resource for research on the immune response to SARS-CoV-2. Samples were obtained from the ongoing ImmuneRACE study (first 160 participants) and from roughly 1,300 subjects provided by 6 global collaborators. Sample metadata almost always included a de-identified subject ID, COVID-19 status, age in years and sex. Where available, HLA class I and class II types were obtained from metadata supplied by the sample provider rather than from assay-based typing. The paper as a whole reports these results and caveats: The quantity of clinical and demographic metadata differed by source and by participant and was supplied without curation.

TCRbeta CDR3 regions were amplified from genomic DNA using the immunoSEQ Assay, a bias-controlled multiplex PCR. Under the source paper's analysis protocol: Nucleated cell counts per sample were estimated from amplification of reference gene primers within the assay. Sequence reads were collapsed and filtered to measure the absolute abundance of every unique TCRbeta CDR3 rearrangement. For each sample, productive Simpson clonality was calculated by taking the square root of Simpson's diversity index across productive rearrangements. The table comes from immuneACCESS by way of TCRdb, which keeps in-frame sequences with V and J called. Part of the clones is missing from these tables; in studies checked, under half for an unresolved V gene and the rest for unknown reasons. That table supplies the V and J calls and clone size; D and trimming were determined from the DNA. For this sample there are about 60,000 clones; 76% appear just once. The ten largest clones add up to more than 20% of the sample.

Each collaborating institution followed its own protocols to collect whole blood in K2EDTA tubes. For TCRbeta analysis, collaborators shipped samples as frozen whole blood, isolated PBMCs, or DNA extracted from either of those sample types. Measured from the cysteine to the phenylalanine, the CDR3 is 12 residues long. CDR3 DNA only is kept here, 36 bases in frame from base 1. The germline ends are 14 bases apart after V is trimmed by 7 bases and J by 6 bases. As encoded in the germline V gene, CDR1 is SQVTM while CDR2 is ANQGSEA. A note on this clone: What antigen it recognizes has not been identified. Base qualities are missing; no much larger clone stands one base away.

Sequencing used peripheral blood. The receptor was isolated from a man aged 50 or older with active or convalescent COVID-19. The rearrangement joined TRBV29-1 to TRBJ2-3; confidence is insufficient to name the D gene. The base sequence is TGCAGCGCCCAATACAATCTGGATACGCAGTATTTT. It encodes CSAQYNLDTQYF.